Shown below are 7 T cell receptor beta chains from a single sample sequenced in a study of shared clonotypes between healthy human individuals. Profiling relied on immunoSEQ multiplex PCR, and the TCRdb table lists in-frame clones only, not all of them. The repertoire holds over a million clones, with 75% to 80% as singletons. The specimen was memory CD4+ T cells from PBMCs. Stated subset: CD45RA-negative fraction. These receptors originate from a man between 18 and 35 years old in good health. Some clones in this sample may be carry-over from other donors' samples.

The gene calls are TRBV9 and TRBJ2-1; 13 bases line up with TRBD2. The CDR3 is made up of 17 amino acids. V lost 4 bases and J lost 8; bases outside the gene matches: 12. CDR1 is SGDLS, CDR2 YYNGEE, per germline. The CDR3 nucleotides are TGTGCCAGCAGCCCTTCTTCACGGACTAGCGGGAGTCATGAGCAGTTCTTC. Its translation is CASSPSSRTSGSHEQFF.

J is TRBJ2-5 and V is TRBV27, with a tentative D call TRBD2 (5 bases). The CDR3 runs 13 residues. Trimming cost V 8 bases and J 5 bases, with 15 bases left between them. Looked up from germline, CDR1 is MNHEY and CDR2 is SMNVEV (reference sequence). The CDR3 spells CASSQSGWETQYF. CDR3 coding DNA: TGTGCCAGCTCTCAGTCGGGATGGGAGACCCAGTACTTC.

The chain has TRBV6-6 and TRBJ1-1; D not resolved. Looked up from germline, CDR1 is MNHNY and CDR2 is SVGAGI (reference sequence). CDR3 length: 14 residues. Trimming took 6 bases from V and 0 from J, leaving 11 bases between them. This chain's CDR3 is CASRKGTVNTEAFF. CDR3 in DNA: TGTGCCAGCAGAAAGGGAACTGTGAACACTGAAGCTTTCTTT.

V is TRBV9 and J is TRBJ2-3; D is undetermined. V was shortened by 3 bases and J by 2 bases, with 7 bases between the two germline ends. This CDR3 is built from 13 residues. Per the germline V gene, CDR1 is SGDLS and CDR2 is YYNGEE. The DNA for the CDR3 is TGTGCCAGCAGCGCTGATCTCACAGATACGCAGTATTTT. As protein: CASSADLTDTQYF.

J is TRBJ1-1 and V is TRBV29-1, with D possibly matching TRBD1 (5 bases). V was shortened by 7 bases and J by 6 bases, with 18 bases between the two germline ends. The CDR3 sequence is 13 residues long. Germline V gives CDR1 SQVTM, CDR2 ANQGSEA. CDR3 in DNA: TGCAGCGCGGGGGTCGGGTCCTGGGCTGAAGCTTTCTTT. Protein: CSAGVGSWAEAFF.

In regard to this clone: The junction differs from germline at one of its ends, possibly a read error. The CDR3, as DNA: TGTGCCTGCAGGAAGACAGGAGGTAATGGCTACACCTTC. Amino acid sequence: CACRKTGGNGYTF. V is TRBV27 and J is TRBJ1-2; weak D call: TRBD1 (6 bases). Germline-derived CDR1 and CDR2 are MNHEY and SMNVEV (reference sequence). This CDR3 is built from 13 residues.

This clone has just a few counts. Germline and junction disagree at one end, which may indicate a read error. This specimen includes other DNA sequences encoding the same CDR3. This chain connects TRBV28 to TRBJ1-1; possibly TRBD1 for D (5 bases). CDR1 is MDHEN and CDR2 is SYDVKM in the germline V gene. The CDR3 sequence is 12 residues long. In DNA, the CDR3 is TGTGCCAGCAGGACAGAGAACATTGAAGCTTTCTTT. The encoded protein is CASRTENIEAFF. The whole variable domain, remainder taken from reference TRBV28 and TRBJ1-1, is DVKVTQSSRYLVKRTGEKVFLECVQDMDHENMFWYRQDPGLGLRLIYFSYDVKMKEKGDIPEGYSVSREKKERFSLILESASTNQTSMYLCASRTENIEAFFGQGTRLTVV.